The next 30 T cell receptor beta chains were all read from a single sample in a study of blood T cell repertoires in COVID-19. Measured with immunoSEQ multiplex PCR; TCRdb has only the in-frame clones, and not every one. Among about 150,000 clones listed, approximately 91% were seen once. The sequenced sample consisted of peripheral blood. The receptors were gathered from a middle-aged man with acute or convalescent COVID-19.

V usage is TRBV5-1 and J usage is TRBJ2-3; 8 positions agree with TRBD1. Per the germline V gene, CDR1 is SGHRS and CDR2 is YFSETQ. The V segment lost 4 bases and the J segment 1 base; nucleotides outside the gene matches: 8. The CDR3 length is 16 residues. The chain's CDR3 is CASSPPQGAGTDTQYF. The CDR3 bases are TGCGCCAGCAGCCCGCCTCAGGGGGCCGGCACAGATACGCAGTATTTT. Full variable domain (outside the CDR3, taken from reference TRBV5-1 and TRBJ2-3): KAGVTQTPRYLIKTRGQQVTLSCSPISGHRSVSWYQQTPGQGLQFLFEYFSETQRNKGNFPGRFSGRQFSNSRSEMNVSTLELGDSALYLCASSPPQGAGTDTQYFGPGTRLTVL.

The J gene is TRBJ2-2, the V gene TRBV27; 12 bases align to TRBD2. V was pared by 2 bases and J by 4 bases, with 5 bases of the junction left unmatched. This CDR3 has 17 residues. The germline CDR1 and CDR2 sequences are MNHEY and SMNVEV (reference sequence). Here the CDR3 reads CASSLLAGGLSTGELFF. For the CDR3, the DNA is TGTGCCAGCAGTTTACTAGCGGGAGGGCTTAGCACCGGGGAGCTGTTTTTT.

DNA of the CDR3: TGTGCCAGCTGTATGGGAGGGGAGGCATATGGCTACACCTTC. Translated, it gives CASCMGGEAYGYTF. J is TRBJ1-2 and V is TRBV6-5; a possible D gene is TRBD1 (5 bases). Germline-derived CDR1 and CDR2 are MNHEY and SVGAGI. Trimming took 8 bases from V and 5 from J, leaving 18 bases between them. The CDR3 is 14 amino acids.

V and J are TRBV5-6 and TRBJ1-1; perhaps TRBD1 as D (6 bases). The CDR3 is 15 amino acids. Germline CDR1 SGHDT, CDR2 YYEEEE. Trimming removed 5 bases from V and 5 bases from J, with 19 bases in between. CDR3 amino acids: CASSFRGSTRTEAFF. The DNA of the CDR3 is TGTGCCAGCAGTTTCAGGGGTTCTACGAGGACTGAAGCTTTCTTT.

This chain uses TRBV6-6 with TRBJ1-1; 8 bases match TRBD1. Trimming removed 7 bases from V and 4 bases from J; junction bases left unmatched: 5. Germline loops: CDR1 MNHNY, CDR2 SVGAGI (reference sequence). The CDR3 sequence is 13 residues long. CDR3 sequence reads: CASTHRGGTEAFF. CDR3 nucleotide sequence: TGTGCCAGCACCCACAGGGGGGGCACTGAAGCTTTCTTT.

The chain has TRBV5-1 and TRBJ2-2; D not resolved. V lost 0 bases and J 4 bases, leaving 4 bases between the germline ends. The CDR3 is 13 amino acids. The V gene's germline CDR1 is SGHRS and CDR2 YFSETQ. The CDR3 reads CASSLVLTGELFF. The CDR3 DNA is TGCGCCAGCAGCTTGGTTCTCACCGGGGAGCTGTTTTTT.

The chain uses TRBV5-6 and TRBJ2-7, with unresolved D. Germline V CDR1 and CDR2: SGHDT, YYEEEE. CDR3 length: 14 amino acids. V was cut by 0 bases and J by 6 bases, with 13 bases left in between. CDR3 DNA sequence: TGTGCCAGCAGCTTGGCGCCTAGTAATCCCGAGCAGTACGTC. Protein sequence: CASSLAPSNPEQYV.

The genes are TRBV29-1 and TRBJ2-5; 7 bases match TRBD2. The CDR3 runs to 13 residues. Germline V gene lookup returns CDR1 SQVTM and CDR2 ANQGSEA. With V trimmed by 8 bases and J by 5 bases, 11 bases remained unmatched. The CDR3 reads CSFPGAGYETQYF. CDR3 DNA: TGCAGCTTCCCCGGAGCGGGATACGAGACCCAGTACTTC.

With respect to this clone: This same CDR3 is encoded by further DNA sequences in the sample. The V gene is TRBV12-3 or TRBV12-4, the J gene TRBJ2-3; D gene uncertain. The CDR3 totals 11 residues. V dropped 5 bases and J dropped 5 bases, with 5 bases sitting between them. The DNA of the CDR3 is TGTGCCAGCAGTAGTAGAGATACGCAGTATTTT. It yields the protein CASSSRDTQYF.

The chain's CDR3 is CASKGTGAGELFF. Here the CDR3 DNA reads TGTGCCAGTAAGGGGACAGGGGCCGGGGAGCTGTTTTTT. The V call is TRBV19, the J call TRBJ2-2; 10 bases agree with TRBD1. With 7 bases clipped from V and 6 bases from J, the junction kept 2 bases outside the gene matches. Per germline, CDR1 LNHDA and CDR2 SQIVND (reference sequence). The CDR3 loop spans 13 amino acids. The full variable domain, in which reference TRBV19 and TRBJ2-2 provide the parts outside the CDR3, is DGGITQSPKYLFRKEGQNVTLSCEQNLNHDAMYWYRQDPGQGLRLIYYSQIVNDFQKGDIAEGYSVSREKKESFPLTVTSAQKNPTAFYLCASKGTGAGELFFGEGSRLTVL.

The chain's CDR3 is CASSLAGDTDTQYF. Written as DNA, the CDR3 is TGTGCCAGCAGCTTAGCAGGTGACACAGATACGCAGTATTTT. The chain combines TRBV7-3 with TRBJ2-3; D not certain. V dropped 2 bases and J dropped 2 bases, with 8 bases sitting between them. This CDR3 comprises 14 residues. Germline values: CDR1 SGHTA, CDR2 FQGTGA.

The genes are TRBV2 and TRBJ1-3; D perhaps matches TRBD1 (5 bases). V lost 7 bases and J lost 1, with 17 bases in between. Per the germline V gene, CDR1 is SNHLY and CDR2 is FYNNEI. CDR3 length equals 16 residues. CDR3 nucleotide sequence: TGTGCCAGCACAATGTCCTTCGGGGGTTCTGGAAACACCATATATTTT. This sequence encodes CASTMSFGGSGNTIYF.

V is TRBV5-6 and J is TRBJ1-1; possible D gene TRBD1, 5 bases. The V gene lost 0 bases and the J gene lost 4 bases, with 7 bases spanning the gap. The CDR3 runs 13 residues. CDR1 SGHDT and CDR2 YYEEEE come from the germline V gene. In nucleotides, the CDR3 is TGTGCCAGCAGCTTGGGCGGGGGCACTGAAGCTTTCTTT. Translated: CASSLGGGTEAFF.

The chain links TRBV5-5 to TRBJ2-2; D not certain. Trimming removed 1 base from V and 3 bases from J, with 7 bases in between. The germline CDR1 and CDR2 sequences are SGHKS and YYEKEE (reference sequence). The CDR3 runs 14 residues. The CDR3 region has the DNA TGTGCCAGCAGCTTGACAGCCTACACCGGGGAGCTGTTTTTT. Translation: CASSLTAYTGELFF.

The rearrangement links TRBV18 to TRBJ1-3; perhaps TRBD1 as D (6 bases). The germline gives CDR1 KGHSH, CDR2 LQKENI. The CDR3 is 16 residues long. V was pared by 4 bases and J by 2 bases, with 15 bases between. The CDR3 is CASSRQDTAAGNTIYF. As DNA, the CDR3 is TGTGCCAGCTCACGACAGGACACCGCAGCTGGAAACACCATATATTTT.

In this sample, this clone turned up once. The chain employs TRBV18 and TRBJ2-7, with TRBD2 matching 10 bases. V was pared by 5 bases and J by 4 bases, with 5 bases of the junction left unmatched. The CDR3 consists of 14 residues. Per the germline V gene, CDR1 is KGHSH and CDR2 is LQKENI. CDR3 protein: CASSASGSRYEQYF. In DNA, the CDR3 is TGTGCCAGCTCAGCTAGCGGGAGCCGATACGAGCAGTACTTC.

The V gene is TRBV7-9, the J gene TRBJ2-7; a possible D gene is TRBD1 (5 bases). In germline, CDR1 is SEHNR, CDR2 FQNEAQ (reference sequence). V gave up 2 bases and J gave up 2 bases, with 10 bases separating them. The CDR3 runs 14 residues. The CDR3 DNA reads TGTGCCAGCAGCTTAAGGCAAGGGGCCTACGAGCAGTACTTC. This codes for CASSLRQGAYEQYF. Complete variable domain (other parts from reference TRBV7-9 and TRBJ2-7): DTGVSQNPRHKITKRGQNVTFRCDPISEHNRLYWYRQTLGQGPEFLTYFQNEAQLEKSRLLSDRFSAERPKGSFSTLEIQRTEQGDSAMYLCASSLRQGAYEQYFGPGTRLTVT.

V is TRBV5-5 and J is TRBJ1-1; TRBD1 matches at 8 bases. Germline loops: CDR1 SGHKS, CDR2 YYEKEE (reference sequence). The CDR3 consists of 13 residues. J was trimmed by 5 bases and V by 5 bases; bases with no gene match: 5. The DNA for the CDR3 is TGTGCCAGCAGAACGACAGGGGTTACTGAAGCTTTCTTT. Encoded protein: CASRTTGVTEAFF.

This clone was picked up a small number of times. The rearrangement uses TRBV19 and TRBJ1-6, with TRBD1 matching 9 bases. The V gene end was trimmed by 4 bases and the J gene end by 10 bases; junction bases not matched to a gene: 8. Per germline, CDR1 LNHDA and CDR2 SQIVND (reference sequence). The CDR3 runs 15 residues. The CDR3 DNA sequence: TGTGCCAGTAGTAAAGGGGGACAGGGTTACTCACCCCTCCACTTT. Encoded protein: CASSKGGQGYSPLHF.

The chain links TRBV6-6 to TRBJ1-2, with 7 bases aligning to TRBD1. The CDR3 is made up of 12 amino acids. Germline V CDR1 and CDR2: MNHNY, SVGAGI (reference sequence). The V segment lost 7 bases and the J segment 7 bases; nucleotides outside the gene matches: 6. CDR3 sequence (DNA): TGTGCCAGCAACCAAGGGACAGTTGGCTACACCTTC. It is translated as CASNQGTVGYTF.

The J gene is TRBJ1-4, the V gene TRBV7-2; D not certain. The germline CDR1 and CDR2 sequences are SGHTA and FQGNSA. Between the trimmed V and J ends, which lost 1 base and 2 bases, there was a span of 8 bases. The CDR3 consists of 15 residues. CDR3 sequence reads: CASSLDGTTNEKLFF. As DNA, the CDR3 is TGTGCCAGCAGCTTAGACGGTACCACTAATGAAAAACTGTTTTTT.

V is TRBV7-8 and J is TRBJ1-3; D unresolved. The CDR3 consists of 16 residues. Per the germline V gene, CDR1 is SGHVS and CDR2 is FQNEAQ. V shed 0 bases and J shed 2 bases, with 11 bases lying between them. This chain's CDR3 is CASSLALVTAGNTIYF. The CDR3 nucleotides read TGTGCCAGCAGCTTAGCTCTGGTAACTGCTGGAAACACCATATATTTT.

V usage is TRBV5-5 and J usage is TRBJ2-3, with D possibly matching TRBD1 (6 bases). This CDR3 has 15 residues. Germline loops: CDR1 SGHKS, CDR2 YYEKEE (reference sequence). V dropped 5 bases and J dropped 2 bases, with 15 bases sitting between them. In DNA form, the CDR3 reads TGTGCCAGCAGACGCCCCGGGACAAACACAGATACGCAGTATTTT. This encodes CASRRPGTNTDTQYF.

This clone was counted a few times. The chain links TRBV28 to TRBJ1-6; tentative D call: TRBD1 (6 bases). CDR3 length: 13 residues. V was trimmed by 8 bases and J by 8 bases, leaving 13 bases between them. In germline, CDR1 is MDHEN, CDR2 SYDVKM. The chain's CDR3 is CASRLPGDSPLHF. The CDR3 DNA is TGTGCCAGCCGACTCCCAGGGGATTCACCCCTCCACTTT. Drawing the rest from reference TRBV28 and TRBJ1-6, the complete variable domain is DVKVTQSSRYLVKRTGEKVFLECVQDMDHENMFWYRQDPGLGLRLIYFSYDVKMKEKGDIPEGYSVSREKKERFSLILESASTNQTSMYLCASRLPGDSPLHFGNGTRLTVT.

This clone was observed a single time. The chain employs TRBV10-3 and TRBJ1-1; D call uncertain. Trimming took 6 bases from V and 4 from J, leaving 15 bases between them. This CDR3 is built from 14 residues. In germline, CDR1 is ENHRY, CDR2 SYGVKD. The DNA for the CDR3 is TGTGCCATCAGGGAGGACGGTCCGGGCACTGAAGCTTTCTTT. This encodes CAIREDGPGTEAFF.

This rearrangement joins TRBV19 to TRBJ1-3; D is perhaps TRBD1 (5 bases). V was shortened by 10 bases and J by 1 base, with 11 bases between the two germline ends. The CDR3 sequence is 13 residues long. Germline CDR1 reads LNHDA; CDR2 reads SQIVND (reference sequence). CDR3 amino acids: CATRGESGNTIYF. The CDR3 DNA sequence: TGTGCCACCCGGGGGGAATCTGGAAACACCATATATTTT.

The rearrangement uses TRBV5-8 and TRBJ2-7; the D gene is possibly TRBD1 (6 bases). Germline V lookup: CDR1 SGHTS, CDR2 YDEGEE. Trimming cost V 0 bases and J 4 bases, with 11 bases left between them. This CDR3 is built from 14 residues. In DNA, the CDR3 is TGTGCCAGCAGCTTGGGTGGACAGTCGTACGAGCAGTACGTC. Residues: CASSLGGQSYEQYV.

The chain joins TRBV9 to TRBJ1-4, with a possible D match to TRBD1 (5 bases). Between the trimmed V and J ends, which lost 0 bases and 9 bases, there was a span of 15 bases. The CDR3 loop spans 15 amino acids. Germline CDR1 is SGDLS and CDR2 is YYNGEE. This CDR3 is CASSVEGLHGQKLFF. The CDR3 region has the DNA TGTGCCAGCAGCGTAGAGGGGCTCCATGGTCAAAAACTGTTTTTT.

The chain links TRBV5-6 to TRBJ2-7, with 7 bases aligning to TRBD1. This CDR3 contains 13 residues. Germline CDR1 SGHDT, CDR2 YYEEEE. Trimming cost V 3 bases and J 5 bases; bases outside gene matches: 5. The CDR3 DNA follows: TGTGCCAGCAGCTGGCAGGGGGTCGACGAGCAGTACTTC. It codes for CASSWQGVDEQYF.

In nucleotides, the CDR3 is TGTGCCAGCAGCGACGGGGACAGGGGTCGAGGCTACACCTTC. Translation: CASSDGDRGRGYTF. The chain has TRBV5-5 and TRBJ1-2; 10 bases line up with TRBD1. Germline CDR1 is SGHKS and CDR2 is YYEKEE (reference sequence). Trimming removed 4 bases from V and 8 bases from J; junction bases left unmatched: 8. The CDR3 has 14 amino acids. Variable domain in full (rest from reference TRBV5-5 and TRBJ1-2): DAGVTQSPTHLIKTRGQQVTLRCSPISGHKSVSWYQQVLGQGPQFIFQYYEKEERGRGNFPDRFSARQFPNYSSELNVNALLLGDSALYLCASSDGDRGRGYTFGSGTRLTVV.